Reported below is one T cell receptor (beta chain). What it recognizes is unknown. Profiling relied on immunoSEQ multiplex PCR, and the TCRdb table lists in-frame clones only, not all of them. The data hold 140,000 to 150,000 clones, with about 94% observed a single time. This entry comes from a study of T cell responses to AZD1222 COVID-19 vaccine. Study results and caveats: Across spike, vaccine-associated CD4 TCRs were found, dominant at 160-218 and 743-854. Spike-specific TCR breadth and depth went up after people got two AZD1222 doses.

This CDR3 comprises 15 residues. The V gene's germline CDR1 is SGHRS and CDR2 YFSETQ. The junction had 8 bases not matched to a gene; V was cut back by 3 bases and J by 6 bases. The source is an adult in good health. The sample was peripheral blood, taken on day 0 of AZD1222 vaccination. V gene TRBV5-1 combines with J gene TRBJ2-2; 7 positions match TRBD2. CDR3 loop: CASSSTTREAGELFF. DNA for the CDR3: TGCGCCAGCAGCTCCACAACACGGGAGGCCGGGGAGCTGTTTTTT.